This note documents a single T cell receptor beta chain sequence. Its specific antigen is unknown. No qualities accompany the bases; no much larger clone lies one base away. The germline ends are 15 bases apart after V is trimmed by 0 bases and J by 6 bases. Taken from cysteine to phenylalanine, the CDR3 has 16 residues. The retained sequence is limited to the CDR3, 48 bases, with the frame set at the first base. From the germline V gene, CDR1 is SGHRS and CDR2 is YFSETQ. The data belong to a study of blood T cell repertoires in COVID-19 (dated by TCRdb to about 2020). Regarding the study in general: Collaborator samples came from the United States, Italy and Spain and covered acute and convalescent phases of COVID-19. The prospective study material was composed of cDNA or gDNA derived from T cells, B-cell-depleted T cells, or PBMCs. The dataset comprised deeply sampled blood TCRbeta repertoires from subjects exposed to, actively infected with, or recovered from COVID-19. A freely available public database, intended as a resource for researchers studying the immune response to SARS-CoV-2, is where the repertoires were released. Samples were obtained from the ongoing ImmuneRACE study (first 160 participants) and from some 1,200 subjects provided by 6 global collaborators. The sample metadata nearly always contained a de-identified subject ID, COVID-19 status, age in years and sex. Where available, HLA class I and class II types were obtained from metadata supplied by the sample provider rather than from assay-based typing. Study-wide findings and limitations: The quantity of clinical and demographic metadata differed by source and by participant and was supplied without curation.

Whole blood was collected in K2EDTA tubes by collaborating institutions according to the institutions' own protocols. Collaborator samples were shipped for TCRbeta analysis as frozen whole blood, isolated PBMCs, or DNA extracted from either sample type. TCRbeta CDR3 regions were amplified from genomic DNA using the immunoSEQ Assay, a bias-controlled multiplex PCR. Per the original workflow: Within the assay, amplification of reference gene primers was used to estimate how many nucleated cells each sample contained. To quantify the absolute abundance of each unique TCRbeta CDR3 rearrangement, sequence reads were collapsed and filtered. Productive Simpson clonality was computed per sample as the square root of Simpson's diversity index over productive rearrangements. Held by TCRdb, this immuneACCESS table contains in-frame sequences only and omits some clones. Under half of the omission traces to an unresolved V gene where checked; the cause of the rest is unknown. Clone size and V and J calls were adopted from that table, with D and trimming inferred from the DNA. The sample profile shows approximately 140,000 clones; about four fifths of them were found once. The top ten clonotypes cover more than 1.5% of the sample.

Sequencing was carried out using peripheral blood. This receptor chain uses TRBV5-1 and TRBJ2-2; TRBD2 is perhaps the D gene, given 5 matching bases. This receptor was identified in a human donor in a cohort sampled during active COVID-19. The DNA is TGCGCCAGCAGCTTGGTCGTCGGGGAAATAGCCGGGGAGCTGTTTTTT. It encodes CASSLVVGEIAGELFF.